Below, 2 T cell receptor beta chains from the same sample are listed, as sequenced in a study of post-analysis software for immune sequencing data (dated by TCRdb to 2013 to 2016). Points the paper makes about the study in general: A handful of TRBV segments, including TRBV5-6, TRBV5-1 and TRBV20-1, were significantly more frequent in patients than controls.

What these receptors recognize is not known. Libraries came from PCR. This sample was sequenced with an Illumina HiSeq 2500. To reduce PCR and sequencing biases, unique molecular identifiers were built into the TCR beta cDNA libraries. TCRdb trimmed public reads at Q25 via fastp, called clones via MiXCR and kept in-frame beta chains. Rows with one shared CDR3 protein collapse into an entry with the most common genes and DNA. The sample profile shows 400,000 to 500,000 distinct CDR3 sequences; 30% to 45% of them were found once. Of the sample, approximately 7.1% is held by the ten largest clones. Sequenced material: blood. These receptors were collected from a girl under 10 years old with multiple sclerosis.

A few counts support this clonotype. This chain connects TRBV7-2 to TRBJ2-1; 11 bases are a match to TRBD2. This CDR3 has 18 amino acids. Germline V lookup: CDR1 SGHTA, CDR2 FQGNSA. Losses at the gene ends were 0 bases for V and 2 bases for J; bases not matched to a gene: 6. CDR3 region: CASSLALAGVPTYNEQFF. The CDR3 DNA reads TGTGCCAGCAGCTTAGCACTAGCGGGAGTTCCAACCTACAATGAGCAGTTCTTC.

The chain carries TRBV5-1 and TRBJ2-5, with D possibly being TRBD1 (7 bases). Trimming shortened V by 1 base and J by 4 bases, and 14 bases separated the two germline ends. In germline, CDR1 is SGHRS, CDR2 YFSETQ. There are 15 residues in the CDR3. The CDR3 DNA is TGCGCCAGCAGCTTGTTGCAGGGGGGCCGAGAGACCCAGTACTTC. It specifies CASSLLQGGRETQYF. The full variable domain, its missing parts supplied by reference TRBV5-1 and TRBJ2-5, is KAGVTQTPRYLIKTRGQQVTLSCSPISGHRSVSWYQQTPGQGLQFLFEYFSETQRNKGNFPGRFSGRQFSNSRSEMNVSTLELGDSALYLCASSLLQGGRETQYFGPGTRLLVL.